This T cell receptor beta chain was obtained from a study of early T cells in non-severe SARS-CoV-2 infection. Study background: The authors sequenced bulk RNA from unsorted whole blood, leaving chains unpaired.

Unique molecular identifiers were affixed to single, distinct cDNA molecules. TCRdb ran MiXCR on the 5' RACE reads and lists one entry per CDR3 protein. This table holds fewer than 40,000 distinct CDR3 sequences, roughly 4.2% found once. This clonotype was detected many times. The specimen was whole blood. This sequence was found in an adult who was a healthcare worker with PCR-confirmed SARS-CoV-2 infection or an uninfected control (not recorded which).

CDR3 coding DNA: TGTGCCAGTCGCGGCAGCCAGAGCTCCTACGAGCAGTACTTC. It encodes CASRGSQSSYEQYF. The chain couples TRBV7-6 to TRBJ2-7; unclear D gene. Trimming pared 9 bases from V and 0 bases from J, leaving 15 bases between. Germline lookup yields CDR1 SGHVS and CDR2 FNYEAQ. The CDR3 sequence is 14 residues long. The full variable domain, completed using reference TRBV7-6 and TRBJ2-7, is GAGVSQSPRYKVTKRGQDVALRCDPISGHVSLYWYRQALGQGPEFLTYFNYEAQQDKSGLPNDRFSAERPEGSISTLTIQRTEQRDSAMYRCASRGSQSSYEQYFGPGTRLTVT.